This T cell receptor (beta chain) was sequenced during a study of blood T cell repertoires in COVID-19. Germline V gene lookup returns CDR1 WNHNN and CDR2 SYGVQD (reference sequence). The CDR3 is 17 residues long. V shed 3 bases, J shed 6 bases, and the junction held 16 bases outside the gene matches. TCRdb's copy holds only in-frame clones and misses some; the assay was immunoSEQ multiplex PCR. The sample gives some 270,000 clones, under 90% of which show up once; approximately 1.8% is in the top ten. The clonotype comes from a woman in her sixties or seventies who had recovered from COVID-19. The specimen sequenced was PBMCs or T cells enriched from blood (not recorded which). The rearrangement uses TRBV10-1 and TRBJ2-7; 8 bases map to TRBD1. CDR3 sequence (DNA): TGCGCCAGCAGTGAAATGACAGGGGACGCTACGGTTAGCGAGCAGTACTTC. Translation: CASSEMTGDATVSEQYF.